This T cell receptor (beta chain) was found in a study of Ad26.COV2.S vaccination and SARS-CoV-2 variants. Indicated treatment: roughly 18 received Ad26.COV2.S at low or high dose, single or two shots; a few received placebo; per-sample allocation not given. Collection of samples fell on day 63 after the first vaccine or placebo injection. Looked up from germline, CDR1 is KGHDR and CDR2 is SFDVKD. This CDR3 contains 16 residues. Trimming took 0 bases from V and 6 from J; bases not matched to a gene: 6. The table came from immunoSEQ multiplex PCR; TCRdb's copy has only in-frame clones and leaves some out. The sample lists about 350,000 clones, more than 85% occurring once.

The chain joins TRBV24-1 to TRBJ2-1; 8 bases agree with TRBD2. The clonotype was recovered from a person aged 18-60 years who received the Ad26.COV2.S COVID-19 vaccine or a placebo. The sample here was peripheral blood, taken in a trial of Ad26.COV2.S vaccine versus placebo. CDR3 in amino acids: CATSDLPSGRTNEQFF. The CDR3 bases are TGTGCCACCAGTGATTTGCCGAGCGGGAGAACCAATGAGCAGTTCTTC.